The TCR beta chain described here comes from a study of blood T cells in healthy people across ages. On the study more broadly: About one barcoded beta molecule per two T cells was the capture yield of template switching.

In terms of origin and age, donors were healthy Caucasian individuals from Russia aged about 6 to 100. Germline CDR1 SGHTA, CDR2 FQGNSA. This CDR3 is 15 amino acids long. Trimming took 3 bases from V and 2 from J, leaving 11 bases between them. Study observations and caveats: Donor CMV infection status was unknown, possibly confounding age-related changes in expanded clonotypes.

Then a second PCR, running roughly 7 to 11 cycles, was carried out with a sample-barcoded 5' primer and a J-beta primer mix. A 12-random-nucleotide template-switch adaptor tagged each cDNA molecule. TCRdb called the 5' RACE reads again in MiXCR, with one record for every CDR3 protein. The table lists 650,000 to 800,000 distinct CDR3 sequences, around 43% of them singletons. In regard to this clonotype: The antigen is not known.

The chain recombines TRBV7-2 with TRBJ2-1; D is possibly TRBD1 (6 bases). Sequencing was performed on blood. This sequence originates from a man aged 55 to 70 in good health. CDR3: CASSFQGIPYNEQFF. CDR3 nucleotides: TGTGCCAGCAGCTTCCAGGGGATCCCCTACAATGAGCAGTTCTTC.